This T cell receptor beta chain was observed in a study of CD8+ T cells in alopecia areata (dated by TCRdb to 2017 to 2018). Regarding the complete study: To study T cell clonal expansion in alopecia areata, the researchers applied high-throughput TCRbeta sequencing to both the C3H/HeJ mouse model and human patients. Scalp tissue and sorted CD4+ and CD8+ peripheral blood T cells from patchy and totalis/universalis alopecia areata patients and from healthy controls were covered by human TCRbeta sequencing. Scalp clonality was compared across normal scalp (n=4), patchy alopecia areata scalp (n=8), and alopecia totalis/universalis scalp (n=8). The RNA source kit depended on sample type: the PAXgene miRNA kit for fixed scalp, the miRNeasy kit for PBMCs, and the RNeasy kit for mouse skin. TCRbeta CDR3 regions were amplified by immunoSEQ multiplex PCR with 35 Vbeta forward and 13 Jbeta reverse primers.

Lesional scalp punch biopsies and peripheral blood were collected from alopecia areata patients. PBMCs were separated by density centrifugation and stained for CD3, CD4 and CD8, after which CD4+ and CD8+ T cells were sorted on a FACSAria. Untreated alopecia areata patients were recruited as part of a multicenter biomarker study. For roughly five biomarker-study patients, blood CD8+ T cells were further sorted into NKG2D-low and NKG2D-high fractions. Overall study outcomes, separate from this receptor: Compared with normal scalp, lesional scalp, particularly in alopecia totalis/universalis, had higher clonality and more expanded CD8+ clones, which suggests antigenic drive. Unlike mouse skin, which is dominated by gammadelta T cells, normal human skin has resident alphabeta T cells that are also sequenced, and this complicates analysis of the scalp TCR repertoire. Shared TCR sequences between patients were less evident than in mice, which may be partly attributable to HLA diversity in the patient population.

The CDR3 starts with the cysteine, ends with the phenylalanine, and has 14 residues. Only the CDR3 DNA is retained, 42 bases long and in frame from the first base. V gives up 1 base and J gives up 6 bases, and the segment between their germline ends measures 10 bases. The germline V gene provides CDR1 LGHNA and CDR2 YNFKEQ. Library generation was performed with the immunoSEQ multiplex PCR assay. For TCR sequencing, RNA was extracted from every sample and reverse transcribed into cDNA to serve as template. First-strand cDNA was synthesized using SuperScript III with a 2:1 mix of oligo-dT and random hexamers. Amplification bias was assessed with a synthetic immune receptor repertoire, and residual bias was removed computationally. In the source study's methods: Raw reads were preprocessed to remove errors, and CDR3 was defined according to IMGT conventions as the region from the conserved cysteine to phenylalanine. Clonality was computed as 1 minus the Shannon entropy, with the entropy normalized by log2 of the number of productive unique TCRs. Whether scalp clones were CD4 or CD8 was inferred by matching scalp TCRbeta sequences against CD4 and CD8 repertoires sorted from blood. TCRdb took this table from immuneACCESS and kept in-frame rearrangements with V and J called. Such tables lack part of the clones; where checked against another copy, unresolved V genes explain under half of the gap, and the rest is unexplained. V, J and clone size were drawn from that table, and D and trimming were deduced from the DNA. This sample lists tens of thousands of clones; 55% were detected once. Less than 50% of the sample is taken by the ten largest.

On this clone: Its antigen is currently not known. No base qualities exist here, and no much larger clone lies one base off it.

The sequencing input was NKG2D-high CD8+ T cells sorted from blood. Reading the label with the study, this specimen's cell subset or site is: sorted CD8+ NKG2D-high blood T cells. In this chain, TRBV4-2 is recombined with TRBJ1-5; D gene: possibly TRBD1, on 5 matching bases. The TCR sequence derives from a human donor with alopecia areata. The sequenced DNA is TGTGCCAGCAGCCAAGCCGGGACCGGTCAGCCCCAGCATTTT. The translation is CASSQAGTGQPQHF.